Below are 31 T cell receptor beta chains sequenced from a single sample in a study of blood T cell repertoires in COVID-19. Libraries were prepared by immunoSEQ multiplex PCR; TCRdb keeps only in-frame clonotypes and omits some of them. The repertoire has about 250,000 clones, roughly 86% of them found once; the top ten carry 1.5% to 2%. Sequenced: peripheral blood. The receptors derive from a woman aged 55-75 years who had recovered from COVID-19.

The V call is TRBV6-1, the J call TRBJ2-5, with TRBD2 as a possible D gene (6 bases). V lost 1 base and J 0 bases, leaving 9 bases between the germline ends. The germline CDR1 and CDR2 sequences are MNHNS and SASEGT. The CDR3 sequence is 15 residues long. The CDR3 DNA follows: TGTGCCAGCAGTGAAGGAGGAGGGTACCAAGAGACCCAGTACTTC. Translation gives CASSEGGGYQETQYF.

This rearrangement joins TRBV5-1 to TRBJ2-7, with D possibly matching TRBD1 (7 bases). This CDR3 spans 15 amino acids. Germline CDR1 SGHRS, CDR2 YFSETQ. The V end lost 3 bases, the J end lost 2 bases, and 15 bases lay between the germline ends. CDR3 sequence (DNA): TGCGCCAGCAGCTGGGGGGACAGCGTAGCCTACGAGCAGTACTTC. The encoded protein is CASSWGDSVAYEQYF.

The chain links TRBV12-3 or TRBV12-4 to TRBJ1-1; TRBD1 matches at 7 bases. The CDR3 sequence is 13 residues long. J was trimmed by 6 bases and V by 6 bases; bases with no gene match: 7. In DNA, the CDR3 is TGTGCCAGCAGACCAGGGGGTTGGGCTGAAGCTTTCTTT. It codes for CASRPGGWAEAFF.

This chain joins TRBV7-2 and TRBJ1-2; 11 bases agree with TRBD1. The CDR3 is 15 amino acids. CDR1 is SGHTA, CDR2 FQGNSA, per germline. The V and J ends lost 5 bases and 5 bases, in that order; junction bases with no gene match: 7. CDR3 amino acids: CASSQRGQGGYGYTF. CDR3 coding DNA: TGTGCCAGCAGCCAACGGGGACAGGGGGGTTATGGCTACACCTTC.

This clone was seen once. This sequence joins TRBV7-2 and TRBJ1-5; 7 bases agree with TRBD1. The V gene's germline CDR1 is SGHTA and CDR2 FQGNSA. The CDR3 has 15 residues. Trimming removed 5 bases from V and 4 bases from J; junction bases left unmatched: 8. The CDR3 nucleotides read TGTGCCAGCAGCCTCGACAGGGCGGGTAATCAGCCCCAGCATTTT. Amino acids: CASSLDRAGNQPQHF.

The chain is built from TRBV6-1 and TRBJ1-2; tentatively, D is TRBD1 (5 bases). In germline, CDR1 is MNHNS, CDR2 SASEGT. V dropped 3 bases and J dropped 6 bases, with 26 bases sitting between them. The CDR3 spans 18 residues. CDR3 coding DNA: TGTGCCAGCAGTGAGGTCTTCGGACACTGGATTAATGCGGATGGCTACACCTTC. As protein: CASSEVFGHWINADGYTF.

This clone was seen a handful of times. The gene calls are TRBV4-2 and TRBJ2-1; TRBD1 might be the D (5 bases). The CDR3 totals 15 residues. V was shortened by 0 bases and J by 9 bases, with 15 bases between the two germline ends. Looked up from germline, CDR1 is LGHNA and CDR2 is YNFKEQ. The CDR3 loop is CASSQEKGLSAEQFF. Written as DNA, the CDR3 is TGTGCCAGCAGCCAAGAGAAGGGGCTCAGCGCTGAGCAGTTCTTC.

CDR3: CASSQSDRRSIQYF. The CDR3 DNA reads TGTGCCAGCAGCCAATCGGACAGGAGAAGCATTCAGTACTTC. This chain connects TRBV3-1 (or the pseudogene TRBV3-2) to TRBJ2-4; 7 positions agree with TRBD1. Germline CDR1 and CDR2: LGHDT and YNNKEL (reference sequence). V was pared by 2 bases and J by 9 bases, with 7 bases of the junction left unmatched. This CDR3 has 14 amino acids.

The chain couples TRBV28 to TRBJ1-4; tentatively, D is TRBD1 (6 bases). CDR1 MDHEN and CDR2 SYDVKM come from the germline V gene. V lost 7 bases, J lost 4 bases, and 16 bases lay in between. This CDR3 is 15 amino acids long. Here the CDR3 reads CASIGQGFDNEKLFF. The CDR3 bases are TGTGCCAGCATCGGCCAGGGGTTTGATAATGAAAAACTGTTTTTT. Filled out from reference TRBV28 and TRBJ1-4, the complete variable domain reads DVKVTQSSRYLVKRTGEKVFLECVQDMDHENMFWYRQDPGLGLRLIYFSYDVKMKEKGDIPEGYSVSREKKERFSLILESASTNQTSMYLCASIGQGFDNEKLFFGSGTQLSVL.

The chain carries TRBV5-6 and TRBJ2-1, with D perhaps TRBD1 (6 bases). The CDR3 length is 13 residues. Between the trimmed V and J ends, which lost 3 bases and 4 bases, there was a span of 8 bases. Germline V lookup: CDR1 SGHDT, CDR2 YYEEEE. Written as DNA, the CDR3 is TGTGCCAGCAGCTACAGGGCGTACAATGAGCAGTTCTTC. Protein product: CASSYRAYNEQFF.

J is TRBJ2-3 and V is TRBV7-2; 7 nucleotides align to TRBD2. CDR1 is SGHTA, CDR2 FQGNSA, per germline. The junction had 0 bases not matched to a gene; V was cut back by 2 bases and J by 10 bases. The CDR3 has 11 residues. CDR3 DNA sequence: TGTGCCAGCAGCTTACTAGCGGCGCAGTATTTT. It translates to CASSLLAAQYF.

This chain joins TRBV5-1 and TRBJ1-6, with TRBD1 identical over 9 bases. After removal of 4 bases from V and 10 bases from J, the junction contained 6 bases not matched to a gene. The CDR3 extends over 14 amino acids. CDR1 is SGHRS and CDR2 is YFSETQ in the germline V gene. In DNA, the CDR3 is TGCGCCAGCAGCCTCACAGGGGGCCAATCACCCCTCCACTTT. Translating it yields CASSLTGGQSPLHF.

With regard to this clone: Within the sample, other DNA sequences also encode this same CDR3. The V gene is TRBV18, the J gene TRBJ2-6; D not resolved. Trimming shortened V by 3 bases and J by 1 base, and 7 bases separated the two germline ends. Germline CDR1 is KGHSH and CDR2 is LQKENI. This CDR3 comprises 15 residues. The CDR3 nucleotides read TGTGCCAGCTCACCCACGAGTTCTGGGGCCAACGTCCTGACTTTC. Its protein is CASSPTSSGANVLTF.

The rearrangement uses TRBV6-5 and TRBJ1-2; no definite D call. Germline V gene lookup returns CDR1 MNHEY and CDR2 SVGAGI. The CDR3 is 14 amino acids. Trimming took 4 bases from V and 2 from J, leaving 11 bases between them. The CDR3 DNA reads TGTGCCAGCAGTTCCCGGGAGGGCAACTATGGCTACACCTTC. It codes for CASSSREGNYGYTF.

The chain combines TRBV6-5 with TRBJ1-2; TRBD1 matches 9 bases. Trimming at V came to 6 bases and at J to 6 bases, leaving 5 bases not matched to a gene. The CDR3 covers 13 residues. Germline V gene sequence: CDR1 MNHEY, CDR2 SVGAGI. Here the CDR3 reads CASSRDREDGYTF. The CDR3 region has the DNA TGTGCCAGCAGCCGGGACAGGGAGGATGGCTACACCTTC.

The chain carries TRBV18 and TRBJ2-7, with 7 bases lining up with TRBD2. Germline V lookup: CDR1 KGHSH, CDR2 LQKENI. This CDR3 has 15 residues. With V trimmed by 2 bases and J by 3 bases, 7 bases remained unmatched. In DNA, the CDR3 is TGTGCCAGCTCACCAGGAAGCGGGGCGAACTACGAGCAGTACTTC. Translation: CASSPGSGANYEQYF.

V usage is TRBV3-1 (or the pseudogene TRBV3-2) and J usage is TRBJ1-2, with a tentative D call TRBD1 (6 bases). V was pared by 1 base and J by 1 base, with 13 bases between. Germline V gene sequence: CDR1 LGHDT, CDR2 YNNKEL (reference sequence). This CDR3 has 16 amino acids. The CDR3 protein is CASSQGGGRFNYGYTF. In nucleotides, the CDR3 is TGTGCCAGCAGCCAAGGAGGGGGACGATTTAACTATGGCTACACCTTC.

The J gene is TRBJ1-4, the V gene TRBV10-3; D may be TRBD1 (6 bases). Deletions cut 10 bases from V and 7 bases from J, with 16 bases between. The CDR3 loop spans 13 amino acids. The germline V gene encodes CDR1 ENHRY and CDR2 SYGVKD. The CDR3 is CATSTGRGEKLFF. CDR3 DNA sequence: TGTGCCACCTCGACAGGTCGGGGTGAAAAACTGTTTTTT.

V gene TRBV4-2 combines with J gene TRBJ2-3, with D possibly being TRBD2 (6 bases). The CDR3 covers 17 residues. Between the trimmed V and J ends, which lost 0 bases and 0 bases, there was a span of 13 bases. Per germline, CDR1 LGHNA and CDR2 YNFKEQ. CDR3 amino acids: CASSQEGRTLSTDTQYF. The DNA of the CDR3 is TGTGCCAGCAGCCAAGAAGGGAGGACTTTAAGCACAGATACGCAGTATTTT.

The rearrangement joins TRBV6-5 to TRBJ2-5; TRBD1 might be the D (6 bases). The germline V gene has CDR1 MNHEY and CDR2 SVGAGI. Trimming removed 5 bases from V and 2 bases from J, with 9 bases in between. CDR3 length: 13 amino acids. CDR3 amino acids: CASSPDRQETQYF. In DNA form, the CDR3 reads TGTGCCAGCAGTCCGGACAGACAAGAGACCCAGTACTTC.

For this clone: Other DNA variants within this sample encode the same CDR3. The chain has TRBV5-1 and TRBJ1-1; 8 bases are shared with TRBD1. This CDR3 region has 15 residues. Germline-derived CDR1 and CDR2 are SGHRS and YFSETQ. Trimming at V came to 0 bases and at J to 1 base, leaving 2 bases not matched to a gene. CDR3 protein: CASSLVTGGNTEAFF. The CDR3 bases are TGCGCCAGCAGCTTGGTAACAGGGGGGAACACTGAAGCTTTCTTT.

The J gene is TRBJ2-3, the V gene TRBV5-1; D unresolved. V shed 2 bases and J shed 0 bases, with 10 bases lying between them. The V gene's germline CDR1 is SGHRS and CDR2 YFSETQ. CDR3 length: 15 amino acids. Here the CDR3 DNA reads TGCGCCAGCAGCTTACGAGAGCCTAGCACAGATACGCAGTATTTT. Protein sequence: CASSLREPSTDTQYF.

This clone showed up just a few times. The V and J genes are TRBV9 and TRBJ2-5; 12 nucleotides align to TRBD2. The CDR3 consists of 17 residues. Germline CDR1 reads SGDLS; CDR2 reads YYNGEE. V lost 0 bases to trimming and J lost 3 bases; unmatched junction nucleotides: 6. The CDR3 DNA sequence: TGTGCCAGCAGCGTAGGTATCCTAGCGGGGGGGAAAGAGACCCAGTACTTC. Translation gives CASSVGILAGGKETQYF.

The chain has TRBV5-1 and TRBJ2-2, with D maybe TRBD1 (5 bases). Deletions cut 0 bases from V and 1 base from J, with 7 bases between. Germline assignment: CDR1 SGHRS and CDR2 YFSETQ. The CDR3 is 15 residues long. The CDR3 coding sequence is TGCGCCAGCAGCTTGGTTGGACAGAACACCGGGGAGCTGTTTTTT. Amino acids: CASSLVGQNTGELFF. The complete variable domain, with remaining parts taken from reference TRBV5-1 and TRBJ2-2, reads KAGVTQTPRYLIKTRGQQVTLSCSPISGHRSVSWYQQTPGQGLQFLFEYFSETQRNKGNFPGRFSGRQFSNSRSEMNVSTLELGDSALYLCASSLVGQNTGELFFGEGSRLTVL.

The gene calls are TRBV19 and TRBJ1-3; TRBD1 aligns across 10 bases. The ends lost 3 bases at V and 2 bases at J; junction bases unmatched: 4. Germline V gene sequence: CDR1 LNHDA, CDR2 SQIVND (reference sequence). The CDR3 covers 16 residues. This CDR3 reads CASSMDRGITGNTIYF. Here the CDR3 DNA reads TGTGCCAGTAGTATGGACAGGGGGATAACTGGAAACACCATATATTTT.

The J gene is TRBJ2-1, the V gene TRBV6-2 or TRBV6-3, with D tentatively TRBD1 (5 bases). The CDR3 is 17 amino acids. V gave up 2 bases and J gave up 0 bases, with 14 bases separating them. The V gene's germline CDR1 is MNHEY and CDR2 SVGEGT. The CDR3 DNA sequence: TGTGCCAGCAGTTACGGCGGAACAGGAAGCTCCTACAATGAGCAGTTCTTC. As protein: CASSYGGTGSSYNEQFF.

The chain is built from TRBV6-5 and TRBJ2-2; a possible D gene is TRBD2 (7 bases). Trimming stripped 6 bases from V and 5 bases from J, with 16 bases between. CDR1 and CDR2 from the germline V gene are MNHEY and SVGAGI. The CDR3 is 15 residues long. The CDR3 DNA reads as TGTGCCAGCAGGAGGGCGGGGGCAGATACCGGGGAGCTGTTTTTT. As protein: CASRRAGADTGELFF.

V usage is TRBV2 and J usage is TRBJ2-2; D not resolved. CDR3 size: 13 residues. With 3 bases removed from V and 4 bases from J, the gap between germline ends came to 6 bases. From germline, CDR1 is SNHLY and CDR2 FYNNEI. Here the CDR3 DNA reads TGTGCCAGCAGTGAGAGTTTCACCGGGGAGCTGTTTTTT. Amino acids: CASSESFTGELFF.

This clone came up a few times. This chain uses TRBV4-1 with TRBJ1-2; D gene ambiguous. The CDR3 runs to 15 residues. Germline assignment: CDR1 MGHRA and CDR2 YSYEKL. Trimming removed 1 base from V and 1 base from J, with 10 bases in between. The CDR3 nucleotides are TGCGCCAGCAGCCAAGTAGAGCAACTTAACTATGGCTACACCTTC. This codes for CASSQVEQLNYGYTF.

This clone has a handful of counts. The V call is TRBV6-6, the J call TRBJ2-1; 9 nucleotides align to TRBD1. This CDR3 region has 17 residues. After removal of 6 bases from V and 0 bases from J, the junction contained 9 bases not matched to a gene. CDR1 is MNHNY and CDR2 is SVGAGI in the germline V gene (reference sequence). The DNA for the CDR3 is TGTGCCAGCAGACGAAGGCCGGGACAGGGCTCCTACAATGAGCAGTTCTTC. Its translation is CASRRRPGQGSYNEQFF.

The gene calls are TRBV5-1 and TRBJ2-1; TRBD2 aligns across 10 bases. The V segment lost 4 bases and the J segment 2 bases; nucleotides outside the gene matches: 3. CDR1 and CDR2 (germline): SGHRS, YFSETQ. The CDR3 length is 15 residues. CDR3 protein: CASSNGLAAYNEQFF. The CDR3 nucleotides are TGCGCCAGCAGCAACGGACTAGCGGCCTACAATGAGCAGTTCTTC. Based on the CDR3 plus reference TRBV5-1 and TRBJ2-1, the full variable domain is KAGVTQTPRYLIKTRGQQVTLSCSPISGHRSVSWYQQTPGQGLQFLFEYFSETQRNKGNFPGRFSGRQFSNSRSEMNVSTLELGDSALYLCASSNGLAAYNEQFFGPGTRLTVL.